This TCR beta chain was captured by sequencing in a study of T-cell reconstitution after alpha-beta-depleted transplantation in children. This clonotype was seen ten or more times. Its antigen is unknown. Molecular barcoding with unique molecular identifiers was used for the TCRbeta library. TCRdb reprocessed the PCR reads with MiXCR, giving one entry per CDR3 protein. The top ten hold 13% to 15% of the sample, which has about 580,000 distinct CDR3 sequences, 23% seen once. The V gene's germline CDR1 is DFQATT and CDR2 SNEGSKA (reference sequence). Trimming took 0 bases from V and 3 from J, leaving 21 bases between them. This CDR3 has 18 amino acids. The study's findings and limits: Surviving recipient T cells and thymic progenitors accounted for the high day-60 TCRbeta diversity observed in some patients. About two months after transplant, alpha-beta T cells reportedly came from several hundred expanded graft clones. A year had passed since transplant, and T-cell counts and diversity by then came mostly from newly produced T cells.

V is TRBV20-1 and J is TRBJ1-5, with D possibly being TRBD1 (6 bases). The TCR sequence derives from a boy under two years old who had a stem cell transplant for acute myeloid leukemia, so the T cells may come from the graft donor. This specimen was PBMCs, mostly from graft donor cells, taken 360 days after TCRalphabeta/CD19-depleted stem cell transplant. CDR3 nucleotide sequence: TGCAGTGCTAGAGATGGTTACCCAGGGGATATCGTCAATCAGCCCCAGCATTTT. This translates into CSARDGYPGDIVNQPQHF.